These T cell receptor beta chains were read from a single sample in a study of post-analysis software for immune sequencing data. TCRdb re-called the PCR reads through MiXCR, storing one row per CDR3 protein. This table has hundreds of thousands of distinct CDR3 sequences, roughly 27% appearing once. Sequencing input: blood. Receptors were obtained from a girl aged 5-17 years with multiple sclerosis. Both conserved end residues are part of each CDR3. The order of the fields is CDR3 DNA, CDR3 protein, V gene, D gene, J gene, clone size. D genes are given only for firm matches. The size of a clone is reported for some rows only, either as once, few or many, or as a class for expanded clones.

cdr3_nt: TGTGCCAGTGATACGGAGTTGACAAATAGCAATCAGCCCCAGCATTTT
cdr3_aa: CASDTELTNSNQPQHF
v_call: TRBV19
d_call: .
j_call: TRBJ1-5
clone_size: few

cdr3_nt: TGCGCCAGCAGCCAAAAGTCTACATACAGAGCCTACGAGCAGTACTTC
cdr3_aa: CASSQKSTYRAYEQYF
v_call: TRBV4-1
d_call: .
j_call: TRBJ2-7
clone_size: .

cdr3_nt: TGCAGTGCTAGAGGAGAACTAGCGGAATACTACAATGAGCAGTTCTTC
cdr3_aa: CSARGELAEYYNEQFF
v_call: TRBV20-1
d_call: TRBD2
j_call: TRBJ2-1
clone_size: few

cdr3_nt: TGTGCCAGCAGTCCCGAAGGGGCTGGGGCCAACGTCCTGACTTTC
cdr3_aa: CASSPEGAGANVLTF
v_call: TRBV6-5
d_call: .
j_call: TRBJ2-6
clone_size: .

cdr3_nt: TGCAGCGTTGTGGTCAGCACAGATACGCAGTATTTT
cdr3_aa: CSVVVSTDTQYF
v_call: TRBV29-1
d_call: .
j_call: TRBJ2-3
clone_size: many

cdr3_nt: TGTGCCAGCAGCCCCGTGGGAGGGGGATATGGCTACACCTTC
cdr3_aa: CASSPVGGGYGYTF
v_call: TRBV6-6
d_call: .
j_call: TRBJ1-2
clone_size: .

cdr3_nt: TGCAGTGCTAGAGTTTCGGGACAGTATAATTCACCCCTCCACTTT
cdr3_aa: CSARVSGQYNSPLHF
v_call: TRBV20-1
d_call: TRBD1
j_call: TRBJ1-6
clone_size: few

cdr3_nt: TGTGCCAGCCGAGGGCAGGGACGTTTCCAGCCCCAGCATTTT
cdr3_aa: CASRGQGRFQPQHF
v_call: TRBV12-3/TRBV12-4
d_call: .
j_call: TRBJ1-5
clone_size: few

cdr3_nt: TGCAGTGCTCTGAAACACGGCAACACTGAAGCTTTCTTT
cdr3_aa: CSALKHGNTEAFF
v_call: TRBV20-1
d_call: .
j_call: TRBJ1-1
clone_size: few

cdr3_nt: TGTGCCACCGCCTCTCAAGTTGGTGGGGCCAACGTCCTGACTTTC
cdr3_aa: CATASQVGGANVLTF
v_call: TRBV6-1
d_call: .
j_call: TRBJ2-6
clone_size: .

cdr3_nt: TGCAGTGCTAGAGATTTCCTAGCGGAACGCACCGGGGAGCTGTTTTTT
cdr3_aa: CSARDFLAERTGELFF
v_call: TRBV20-1
d_call: TRBD2
j_call: TRBJ2-2
clone_size: once

cdr3_nt: TGCAGCGTCCGGGCGGTCCCGGACACCGGGGAGCTGTTTTTT
cdr3_aa: CSVRAVPDTGELFF
v_call: TRBV29-1
d_call: .
j_call: TRBJ2-2
clone_size: .

cdr3_nt: TGTGCCAGCAGCTTAGACAGATATAGCAATCAGCCCCAGCATTTT
cdr3_aa: CASSLDRYSNQPQHF
v_call: TRBV7-2
d_call: .
j_call: TRBJ1-5
clone_size: few

cdr3_nt: TGTGCCATCAGTGTTCGGCAGACCTACGAGCAGTACTTC
cdr3_aa: CAISVRQTYEQYF
v_call: TRBV10-3
d_call: .
j_call: TRBJ2-7
clone_size: few

cdr3_nt: TGTGCCAGCAGCTTATATGGACGGACTAGCTCTGGAAACACCATATATTTT
cdr3_aa: CASSLYGRTSSGNTIYF
v_call: TRBV7-9
d_call: .
j_call: TRBJ1-3
clone_size: .

cdr3_nt: TGTGCCAGCAGCCCCCGCACCTCCTACGAGCAGTACTTC
cdr3_aa: CASSPRTSYEQYF
v_call: TRBV9
d_call: .
j_call: TRBJ2-7
clone_size: few

cdr3_nt: TGCAGCGCTCTTCAAGCCGACAGTTCCTACGAGCAGTACTTC
cdr3_aa: CSALQADSSYEQYF
v_call: TRBV29-1
d_call: .
j_call: TRBJ2-7
clone_size: .

cdr3_nt: TGTGCCAGCAGTGAAGACAGGATGAACACAGATACGCAGTATTTT
cdr3_aa: CASSEDRMNTDTQYF
v_call: TRBV2
d_call: .
j_call: TRBJ2-3
clone_size: .

cdr3_nt: TGTGCCATCAGTGACCAAGTTAGAAGCACAGATACGCAGTATTTT
cdr3_aa: CAISDQVRSTDTQYF
v_call: TRBV10-3
d_call: .
j_call: TRBJ2-3
clone_size: .

cdr3_nt: TGTGCCAGCAGTTGGGGGAGGGCCGCCTACGAGCAGTACTTC
cdr3_aa: CASSWGRAAYEQYF
v_call: TRBV6-6
d_call: TRBD2
j_call: TRBJ2-7
clone_size: many

cdr3_nt: TGTGCCACCAGCAGGGGACCTTACGAGCAGTACTTC
cdr3_aa: CATSRGPYEQYF
v_call: TRBV15
d_call: .
j_call: TRBJ2-7
clone_size: .

cdr3_nt: TGCAGTGCTGTCCCCAGGGGACGGGGCACTGAAGCTTTCTTT
cdr3_aa: CSAVPRGRGTEAFF
v_call: TRBV20-1
d_call: .
j_call: TRBJ1-1
clone_size: .

cdr3_nt: TGTGCCAGCAGCCTGGGGAGGCAGGGTCAGCCCCAGCATTTT
cdr3_aa: CASSLGRQGQPQHF
v_call: TRBV14
d_call: .
j_call: TRBJ1-5
clone_size: .

cdr3_nt: TGCAGCGTGGGTCTAGTGGGGGAGTTCTTC
cdr3_aa: CSVGLVGEFF
v_call: TRBV29-1
d_call: .
j_call: TRBJ2-1
clone_size: many

cdr3_nt: TGTACCAGCAGTCCCAGGGACCTTAATGAAAAACTGTTTTTT
cdr3_aa: CTSSPRDLNEKLFF
v_call: TRBV2
d_call: .
j_call: TRBJ1-4
clone_size: .

cdr3_nt: TGTGCCAGCAGCGGTGGACTAGCGGGAGGGATAGATACGCAGTATTTT
cdr3_aa: CASSGGLAGGIDTQYF
v_call: TRBV9
d_call: TRBD2
j_call: TRBJ2-3
clone_size: few

cdr3_nt: TGTGCCAGCAGGCCCCCCCGGGACTCAAGGAACTACGAGCAGTACTTC
cdr3_aa: CASRPPRDSRNYEQYF
v_call: TRBV2
d_call: .
j_call: TRBJ2-7
clone_size: once

cdr3_nt: TGTGCCAGCAGCCGACTAGCGGGACTTCGACTTTACGAGCAGTACTTC
cdr3_aa: CASSRLAGLRLYEQYF
v_call: TRBV5-6
d_call: TRBD2
j_call: TRBJ2-7
clone_size: .

cdr3_nt: TGCAGCGTTGAAATCGGACCTCTTGGCGAGCAGTACTTC
cdr3_aa: CSVEIGPLGEQYF
v_call: TRBV29-1
d_call: .
j_call: TRBJ2-7
clone_size: .